What follows are 26 T cell receptor beta chains derived from one specimen sequenced in a study of OX40 agonist ivuxolimab in advanced cancers. Repertoires were generated with immunoSEQ multiplex PCR, while TCRdb's copy carries only in-frame clones and drops some. The table has 31,000 or so clones, approximately 87% seen once. The sequencing here drew on CD4+ or CD8+ T cells sorted from blood, taken in a trial of the OX40 agonist ivuxolimab. These receptors all come from an adult with an advanced solid tumor such as melanoma, head and neck, liver or kidney cancer.

J is TRBJ2-1 and V is TRBV5-1; 9 bases fit TRBD2. CDR1 and CDR2 from the germline V gene are SGHRS and YFSETQ. V was clipped by 2 bases and J by 8 bases; unmatched bases: 8. The CDR3 runs to 15 residues. The DNA for the CDR3 is TGCGCCAGCAGCTTCCGGAGCGGGGGGTCCTATGAGCAGTTCTTC. This codes for CASSFRSGGSYEQFF.

This chain connects TRBV28 to TRBJ2-1, with TRBD1 matching over 7 bases. CDR3 size: 14 residues. Germline CDR1 and CDR2: MDHEN and SYDVKM. V was clipped by 3 bases and J by 7 bases; unmatched bases: 6. CDR3 DNA sequence: TGTGCCAGCAGTTTGACAGGGTGGGGGAATGAGCAGTTCTTC. The encoded protein is CASSLTGWGNEQFF.

The gene calls are TRBV27 and TRBJ2-7; 7 bases agree with TRBD1. V lost 5 bases, J lost 0 bases, and 4 bases stayed unmatched. CDR1 is MNHEY and CDR2 is SMNVEV in the germline V gene (reference sequence). The CDR3 has 14 residues. The CDR3 bases are TGTGCCAGCAGTCCTCAGGGGGTCTCCTACGAGCAGTACTTC. Translated: CASSPQGVSYEQYF.

Only one count was recorded for this clone. The J gene is TRBJ2-7, the V gene TRBV7-2; D might be TRBD1 (6 bases). Germline CDR1 reads SGHTA; CDR2 reads FQGNSA. There are 14 residues in the CDR3. Trimming stripped 1 base from V and 5 bases from J, with 12 bases between. CDR3 protein: CASSLVAQGDEQYF. CDR3 in DNA: TGTGCCAGCAGCTTAGTTGCACAGGGCGACGAGCAGTACTTC.

The chain recombines TRBV4-1 with TRBJ2-7; TRBD1 is a possible D gene (6 bases). CDR1 and CDR2 (germline): MGHRA, YSYEKL. The CDR3 spans 13 residues. The germline V and J ends were trimmed by 1 base and 6 bases, with 10 bases remaining between them. CDR3 residues: CASSQVFRGEQYF. CDR3 nucleotides: TGCGCCAGCAGCCAAGTTTTCAGGGGCGAGCAGTACTTC.

V usage is TRBV28 and J usage is TRBJ2-7; 11 bases match TRBD2. CDR1 and CDR2 from the germline V gene are MDHEN and SYDVKM. CDR3 length: 18 amino acids. The V gene end was trimmed by 2 bases and the J gene end by 4 bases; junction bases not matched to a gene: 13. The CDR3 nucleotides read TGTGCCAGCAGTTTAGCGGGGCGAGAACTAGCGGGAGTTTACGAGCAGTACTTC. Residues: CASSLAGRELAGVYEQYF.

The chain joins TRBV29-1 to TRBJ2-5, with a possible D match to TRBD1 (6 bases). Germline CDR1 SQVTM, CDR2 ANQGSEA. Trimming removed 0 bases at V and 4 bases at J, with 12 bases between. CDR3 length: 14 residues. The CDR3, as DNA: TGCAGCGTTGAAGACCCAGGGGATCGAGAGACCCAGTACTTC. Its protein is CSVEDPGDRETQYF.

This clone occurred once. This chain connects TRBV9 to TRBJ2-7; TRBD1 is a possible D gene (5 bases). The V gene's germline CDR1 is SGDLS and CDR2 YYNGEE. The V and J ends lost 3 bases and 1 base respectively, with 8 bases between them. The CDR3 length is 13 residues. CDR3: CASSAQVSYEQYF. The CDR3 DNA sequence: TGTGCCAGCAGCGCACAGGTTTCCTACGAGCAGTACTTC. The full variable domain, its missing parts supplied by reference TRBV9 and TRBJ2-7, is DSGVTQTPKHLITATGQRVTLRCSPRSGDLSVYWYQQSLDQGLQFLIQYYNGEERAKGNILERFSAQQFPDLHSELNLSSLELGDSALYFCASSAQVSYEQYFGPGTRLTVT.

The chain has TRBV19 and TRBJ1-5, with D unclear. The germline gives CDR1 LNHDA, CDR2 SQIVND (reference sequence). V lost 6 bases, J lost 6 bases, and 15 bases lay in between. The CDR3 is 14 amino acids. The CDR3 DNA sequence: TGTGCCAGTAGCGAGGGTGGGATACCTCAGCCCCAGCATTTT. Encoded protein: CASSEGGIPQPQHF.

V usage is TRBV19 and J usage is TRBJ2-1; 7 bases map to TRBD2. The germline CDR1 and CDR2 sequences are LNHDA and SQIVND (reference sequence). The CDR3 runs 15 residues. J gave up 5 bases and V 7 bases, and 11 bases lay outside the gene matches. CDR3 coding DNA: TGTGCCAGTAAGATCGGTCTAGCGGACAACAATGAGCAGTTCTTC. Protein product: CASKIGLADNNEQFF.

The rearrangement joins TRBV9 to TRBJ2-7; no definite D call. CDR1 SGDLS and CDR2 YYNGEE come from the germline V gene. V was shortened by 0 bases and J by 0 bases, with 10 bases between the two germline ends. The CDR3 runs 15 residues. CDR3 protein: CASSVGSGGSYEQYF. The DNA for the CDR3 is TGTGCCAGCAGCGTAGGGTCGGGCGGCTCCTACGAGCAGTACTTC.

Worth noting for this clone: Just one base apart from a much larger clone, this may be a read error. The rearrangement links TRBV6-5 to TRBJ2-7; 12 positions match TRBD1. V dropped 4 bases and J dropped 4; count of bases not matched to a gene: 2. Germline V gene sequence: CDR1 MNHEY, CDR2 SVGAGI. The CDR3 loop spans 14 amino acids. The CDR3 sequence is CASSWGQGAYEQYF. In DNA form, the CDR3 reads TGTGCCAGCAGTTGGGGACAGGGGGCTTACGAGCAGTACTTC.

The CDR3 DNA sequence: TGTGCCAGCAGTCTATCGACAGGACCATACGAGCAGTACTTC. This translates into CASSLSTGPYEQYF. The chain joins TRBV28 to TRBJ2-7, with a tentative D call TRBD1 (6 bases). Looked up from germline, CDR1 is MDHEN and CDR2 is SYDVKM. The CDR3 extends over 14 amino acids. The V end lost 5 bases, the J end lost 4 bases, and 15 bases lay between the germline ends.

CDR3 nucleotides: TGTGCCAGCAGCTTGACTAGCGGGGGGGCTTACGAGCAGTACTTC. It specifies CASSLTSGGAYEQYF. J is TRBJ2-7 and V is TRBV5-5, with 13 positions matching TRBD2. CDR1 and CDR2 (germline): SGHKS, YYEKEE (reference sequence). The ends lost 1 base at V and 4 bases at J; junction bases unmatched: 2. CDR3 length equals 15 residues.

The chain is built from TRBV29-1 and TRBJ2-2; D is possibly TRBD1 (5 bases). V lost 4 bases, J lost 5 bases, and 14 bases lay in between. CDR3 length equals 14 residues. Germline CDR1 is SQVTM and CDR2 is ANQGSEA. CDR3 in DNA: TGCAGCGTTGCTCGCCAGGGAAGAACCGGGGAGCTGTTTTTT. Translating it yields CSVARQGRTGELFF.

This clone was seen a handful of times. V is TRBV13 and J is TRBJ1-6; D is perhaps TRBD1 (5 bases). The CDR3 covers 16 residues. The V gene's germline CDR1 is PRHDT and CDR2 FYEKMQ (reference sequence). Trimming pared 6 bases from V and 0 bases from J, leaving 12 bases between. CDR3 sequence (DNA): TGTGCCAGCAGTCAGGGCCTGAGCTCCTATAATTCACCCCTCCACTTT. It yields the protein CASSQGLSSYNSPLHF.

The chain uses TRBV10-3 and TRBJ2-7, with unresolved D. V lost 2 bases and J 3 bases, leaving 5 bases between the germline ends. The germline V gene encodes CDR1 ENHRY and CDR2 SYGVKD. This CDR3 contains 12 residues. CDR3 loop: CAISEENYEQYF. CDR3 coding DNA: TGTGCCATCAGTGAGGAGAACTACGAGCAGTACTTC.

The chain carries TRBV11-2 and TRBJ2-1, with unresolved D. Germline values: CDR1 SGHAT, CDR2 FQNNGV. This CDR3 has 15 residues. V was clipped by 1 base and J by 3 bases, with 10 bases between them. The CDR3 reads CASSLAVLYYNEQFF. CDR3 DNA: TGTGCCAGCAGCTTAGCAGTCCTCTACTACAATGAGCAGTTCTTC.

The V gene is TRBV7-2, the J gene TRBJ1-4; D is uncertain. The CDR3 extends over 15 amino acids. V was pared by 1 base and J by 3 bases, with 9 bases between. Germline CDR1 SGHTA, CDR2 FQGNSA. The CDR3 spells CASSLEGVANEKLFF. In nucleotides, the CDR3 is TGTGCCAGCAGCTTAGAAGGAGTGGCTAATGAAAAACTGTTTTTT.

The V call is TRBV9, the J call TRBJ2-3, with D tentatively TRBD1 (6 bases). Germline CDR1 is SGDLS and CDR2 is YYNGEE. The CDR3 is 13 amino acids. Trimming stripped 4 bases from V and 10 bases from J, with 16 bases between. The CDR3 sequence is CASSPGAESAQYF. The CDR3 DNA reads TGTGCCAGCAGCCCAGGGGCGGAGTCGGCGCAGTATTTT.

This chain uses TRBV4-1 with TRBJ2-7, with D possibly being TRBD1 or TRBD2 (5 bases each). V was cut by 1 base and J by 6 bases, with 10 bases left in between. CDR3 length: 13 amino acids. Per germline, CDR1 MGHRA and CDR2 YSYEKL. CDR3 in amino acids: CASSQVRGVEQYF. For the CDR3, the DNA is TGCGCCAGCAGCCAAGTCCGAGGGGTCGAGCAGTACTTC.

The CDR3 sequence: CASSFIGYNEQFF. The CDR3 DNA sequence: TGTGCCAGCAGTTTTATAGGGTACAATGAGCAGTTCTTC. The chain combines TRBV27 with TRBJ2-1; D not resolved. V lost 3 bases and J lost 4, with 7 bases in between. Germline V gene sequence: CDR1 MNHEY, CDR2 SMNVEV (reference sequence). The CDR3 length is 13 residues.

V usage is TRBV11-3 and J usage is TRBJ2-7; D unresolved. Germline loops: CDR1 SGHNT, CDR2 YENEEA. The CDR3 is 13 residues long. V was pared by 1 base and J by 4 bases, with 8 bases between. The CDR3 spells CASSLANGYEQYF. Here the CDR3 DNA reads TGTGCCAGCAGCTTAGCTAACGGGTACGAGCAGTACTTC.

The chain is built from TRBV28 and TRBJ2-5; weak D call: TRBD1 (5 bases). Trimming took off 2 bases at V and 10 bases at J, with 11 bases between the two ends. Germline V CDR1 and CDR2: MDHEN, SYDVKM. CDR3 length equals 12 residues. CDR3 protein: CASSLKGRNQYF. CDR3 nucleotide sequence: TGTGCCAGCAGTTTAAAGGGGCGGAACCAGTACTTC.

V gene TRBV28 combines with J gene TRBJ2-2, with D perhaps assigned TRBD1 or TRBD2 (5 bases each). The V end lost 2 bases, the J end lost 3 bases, and 7 bases lay between the germline ends. From germline, CDR1 is MDHEN and CDR2 SYDVKM. This CDR3 has 14 amino acids. The CDR3 bases are TGTGCCAGCAGTTTAGGGACGGACACCGGGGAGCTGTTTTTT. This gives the protein CASSLGTDTGELFF.

This clone was counted between two and nine times. This chain links TRBV5-8 with TRBJ1-6; D uncertain. The CDR3 runs 14 residues. With 4 bases removed from V and 9 bases from J, the gap between germline ends came to 14 bases. Germline CDR1 is SGHTS and CDR2 is YDEGEE. CDR3 bases: TGTGCCAGCAGCCCAGATCGAACGATTTCACCCCTCCACTTT. Translated: CASSPDRTISPLHF.